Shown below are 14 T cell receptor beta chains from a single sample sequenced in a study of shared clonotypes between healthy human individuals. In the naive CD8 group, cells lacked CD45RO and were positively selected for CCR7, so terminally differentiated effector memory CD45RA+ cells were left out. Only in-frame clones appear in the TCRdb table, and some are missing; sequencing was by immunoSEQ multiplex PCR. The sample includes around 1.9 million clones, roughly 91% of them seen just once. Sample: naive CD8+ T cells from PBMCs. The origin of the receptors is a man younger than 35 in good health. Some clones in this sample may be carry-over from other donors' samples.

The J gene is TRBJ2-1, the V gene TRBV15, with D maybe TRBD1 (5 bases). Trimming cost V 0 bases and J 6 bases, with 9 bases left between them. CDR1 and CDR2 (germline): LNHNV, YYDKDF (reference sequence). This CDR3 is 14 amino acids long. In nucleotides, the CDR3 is TGTGCCACCAGCAGAGATGGGGCTCCCAATGAGCAGTTCTTC. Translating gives CATSRDGAPNEQFF. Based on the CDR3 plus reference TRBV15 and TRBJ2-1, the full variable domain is DAMVIQNPRYQVTQFGKPVTLSCSQTLNHNVMYWYQQKSSQAPKLLFHYYDKDFNNEADTPDNFQSRRPNTSFCFLDIRSPGLGDTAMYLCATSRDGAPNEQFFGPGTRLTVL.

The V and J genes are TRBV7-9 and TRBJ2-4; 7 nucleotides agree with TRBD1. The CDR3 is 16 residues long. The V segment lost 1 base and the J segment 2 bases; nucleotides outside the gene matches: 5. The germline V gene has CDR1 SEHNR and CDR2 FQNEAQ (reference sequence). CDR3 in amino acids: CASSLVGQRTKNIQYF. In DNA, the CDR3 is TGTGCCAGCAGCTTAGTGGGACAGCGCACCAAAAACATTCAGTACTTC.

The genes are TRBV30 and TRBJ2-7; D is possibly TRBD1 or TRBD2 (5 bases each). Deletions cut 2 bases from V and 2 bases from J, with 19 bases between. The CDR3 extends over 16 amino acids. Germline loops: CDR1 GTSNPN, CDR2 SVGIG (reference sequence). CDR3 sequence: CAWSSPRAGGTYEQYF. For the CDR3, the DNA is TGTGCCTGGAGTTCCCCCAGGGCTGGAGGAACCTACGAGCAGTACTTC.

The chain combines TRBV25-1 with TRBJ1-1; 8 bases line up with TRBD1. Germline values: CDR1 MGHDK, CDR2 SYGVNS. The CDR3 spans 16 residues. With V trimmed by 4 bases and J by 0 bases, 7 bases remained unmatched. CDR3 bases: TGTGCCAGCAGTGGCGGACAGGGTACCCTGAACACTGAAGCTTTCTTT. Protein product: CASSGGQGTLNTEAFF.

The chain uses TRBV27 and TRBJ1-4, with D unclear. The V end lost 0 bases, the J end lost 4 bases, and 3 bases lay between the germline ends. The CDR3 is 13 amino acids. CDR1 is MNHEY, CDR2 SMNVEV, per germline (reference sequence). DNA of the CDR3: TGTGCCAGCAGTTTATCCCTTAATGAAAAACTGTTTTTT. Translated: CASSLSLNEKLFF.

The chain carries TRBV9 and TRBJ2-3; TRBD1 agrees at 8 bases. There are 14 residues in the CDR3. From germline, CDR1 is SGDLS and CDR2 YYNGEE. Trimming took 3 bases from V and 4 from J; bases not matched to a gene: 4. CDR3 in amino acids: CASSGAGGADTQYF. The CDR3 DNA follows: TGTGCCAGCAGCGGGGCAGGGGGCGCAGATACGCAGTATTTT.

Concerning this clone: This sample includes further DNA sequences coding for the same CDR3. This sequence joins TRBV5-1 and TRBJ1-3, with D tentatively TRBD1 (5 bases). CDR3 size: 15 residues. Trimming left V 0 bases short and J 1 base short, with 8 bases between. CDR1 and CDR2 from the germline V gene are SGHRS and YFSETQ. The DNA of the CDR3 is TGCGCCAGCAGCTTGGACGGGGGATCTGGAAACACCATATATTTT. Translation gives CASSLDGGSGNTIYF.

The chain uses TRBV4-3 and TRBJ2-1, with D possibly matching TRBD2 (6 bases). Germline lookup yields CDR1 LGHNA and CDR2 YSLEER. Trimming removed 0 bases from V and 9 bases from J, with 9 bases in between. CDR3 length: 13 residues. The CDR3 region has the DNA TGCGCCAGCAGCCAAGAAAGAGCGGGTGAGCAGTTCTTC. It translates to CASSQERAGEQFF.

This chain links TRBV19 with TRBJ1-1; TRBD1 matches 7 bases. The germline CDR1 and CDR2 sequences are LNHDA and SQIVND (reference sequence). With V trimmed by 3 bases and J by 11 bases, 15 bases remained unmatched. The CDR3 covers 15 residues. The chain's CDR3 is CASSIPALEGARAFF. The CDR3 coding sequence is TGTGCCAGTAGTATCCCCGCTTTGGAGGGGGCTCGGGCTTTCTTT.

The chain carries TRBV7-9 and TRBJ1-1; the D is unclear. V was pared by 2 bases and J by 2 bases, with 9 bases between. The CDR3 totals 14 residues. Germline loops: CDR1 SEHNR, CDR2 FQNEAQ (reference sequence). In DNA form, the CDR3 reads TGTGCCAGCAGCTTACAGGAGGCAAACACTGAAGCTTTCTTT. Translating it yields CASSLQEANTEAFF. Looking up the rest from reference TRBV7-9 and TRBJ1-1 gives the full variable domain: DTGVSQNPRHKITKRGQNVTFRCDPISEHNRLYWYRQTLGQGPEFLTYFQNEAQLEKSRLLSDRFSAERPKGSFSTLEIQRTEQGDSAMYLCASSLQEANTEAFFGQGTRLTVV.

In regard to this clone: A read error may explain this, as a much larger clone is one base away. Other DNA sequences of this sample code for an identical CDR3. This chain's CDR3 is CASSLSYEQYF. In nucleotides, the CDR3 is TGTGCCAGCAGCTTATCCTACGAGCAGTACTTC. V gene TRBV13 combines with J gene TRBJ2-7, with no clear D. Per germline, CDR1 PRHDT and CDR2 FYEKMQ (reference sequence). CDR3 length: 11 amino acids. V lost 2 bases to trimming and J lost 1 base, with 0 bases between them.

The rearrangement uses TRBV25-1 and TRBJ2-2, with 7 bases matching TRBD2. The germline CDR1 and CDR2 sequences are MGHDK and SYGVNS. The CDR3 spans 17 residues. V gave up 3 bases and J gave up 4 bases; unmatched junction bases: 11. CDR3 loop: CASSESAGTTGTGELFF. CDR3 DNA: TGTGCCAGCAGTGAGTCAGCCGGGACTACGGGCACCGGGGAGCTGTTTTTT.

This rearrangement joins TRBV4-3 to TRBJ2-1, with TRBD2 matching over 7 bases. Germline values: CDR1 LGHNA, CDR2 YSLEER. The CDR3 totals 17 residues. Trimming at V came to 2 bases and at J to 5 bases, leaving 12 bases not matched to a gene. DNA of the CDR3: TGCGCCAGCAGCCAATCCTGGAGGCTAGCGGTGGACAATGAGCAGTTCTTC. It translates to CASSQSWRLAVDNEQFF.

The CDR3 region has the DNA TGTGCCAGCAGTTACGTTGGGACAGGGGACGGCGAGCAGTACTTC. Protein: CASSYVGTGDGEQYF. This chain joins TRBV6-5 and TRBJ2-7; 10 bases are shared with TRBD1. This CDR3 has 15 amino acids. CDR1 and CDR2 from the germline V gene are MNHEY and SVGAGI. Unmatched junction bases numbered 7, after V lost 2 bases and J lost 6 bases.